The present TCR beta chain was sequenced within a study of technical replicates of blood from a handful of donors. Using immunoSEQ multiplex PCR, the repertoire was profiled, and TCRdb retains in-frame clones only, with some absent. Among 82,000 or so clones listed, under 96% were seen once. The sequence derives from a human donor in good health. Material: T cells isolated from PBMCs.

The CDR3 region has the DNA TGTGCCAGCACCTACACTGGTGGGAGCTCGCTAATCGCCGGGGAGCTGTTTTTT. It is translated as CASTYTGGSSLIAGELFF. The rearrangement links TRBV9 to TRBJ2-2; D might be TRBD2 (5 bases). This CDR3 has 18 residues. V lost 6 bases, J lost 6 bases, and 27 bases lay in between. Germline loops: CDR1 SGDLS, CDR2 YYNGEE.